What follows are 19 T cell receptor beta chains derived from one specimen sequenced in a study of cytomegalovirus exposure and HLA in healthy donors. PCR amplification relied on 60 Vbeta primers (plus 13 Jbeta primers). Measured with immunoSEQ multiplex PCR; TCRdb has only the in-frame clones, and not every one. The profile covers fewer than 200,000 clones, with around four fifths appearing a single time and 1.3% taken by the ten largest. Sequencing was performed on PBMCs. These receptors all come from a woman in her 50s in good health and CMV-seronegative.

The V and J genes are TRBV28 and TRBJ2-1, with TRBD2 as a possible D gene (5 bases). Germline lookup yields CDR1 MDHEN and CDR2 SYDVKM. V gave up 5 bases and J gave up 10 bases, with 15 bases separating them. The CDR3 covers 13 residues. For the CDR3, the DNA is TGTGCCAGCAGTCTACTAGTATTCTTGGAGCAGTTCTTC. Its translation: CASSLLVFLEQFF.

This clone occurred a few times. The V and J genes are TRBV7-9 and TRBJ2-6; D gene ambiguous. CDR3 length equals 16 residues. The V end lost 1 base, the J end lost 2 bases, and 9 bases lay between the germline ends. Germline loops: CDR1 SEHNR, CDR2 FQNEAQ (reference sequence). CDR3 sequence reads: CASSLEVRAGANVLTF. The CDR3 region has the DNA TGTGCCAGCAGCTTAGAGGTCCGGGCTGGGGCCAACGTCCTGACTTTC.

This rearrangement joins TRBV18 to TRBJ1-3; 9 bases agree with TRBD1. The J segment lost 4 bases and the V segment lost 6 bases, leaving 4 bases of the junction unmatched. This CDR3 contains 14 residues. Germline lookup yields CDR1 KGHSH and CDR2 LQKENI. As DNA, the CDR3 is TGTGCCAGCTCCGGGACAGGGAACGGAAACACCATATATTTT. Its protein is CASSGTGNGNTIYF. Full variable domain (outside the CDR3, taken from reference TRBV18 and TRBJ1-3): NAGVMQNPRHLVRRRGQEARLRCSPMKGHSHVYWYRQLPEEGLKFMVYLQKENIIDESGMPKERFSAEFPKEGPSILRIQQVVRGDSAAYFCASSGTGNGNTIYFGEGSWLTVV.

In DNA, the CDR3 is TGTGCCAGCAGCTTAGGACAGGTAAACACAGATACGCAGTATTTT. Encoded protein: CASSLGQVNTDTQYF. The V and J genes are TRBV5-4 and TRBJ2-3; 7 positions match TRBD1. CDR1 and CDR2 (germline): SGHNT, YYREEE (reference sequence). J gave up 2 bases and V 2 bases, and 5 bases lay outside the gene matches. This CDR3 contains 15 residues.

In this sample, this clone turned up a few times. This chain connects TRBV5-6 to TRBJ1-1; no definite D call. This CDR3 has 13 amino acids. Germline CDR1 and CDR2: SGHDT and YYEEEE. The V end lost 5 bases, the J end lost 1 base, and 9 bases lay between the germline ends. CDR3 sequence reads: CASRVFGNTEAFF. The CDR3 coding sequence is TGTGCCAGCAGGGTGTTCGGGAACACTGAAGCTTTCTTT.

The CDR3 reads CASSKLGLKYEQYF. The CDR3 DNA sequence: TGTGCCAGCAGCAAACTAGGCCTTAAATACGAGCAGTACTTC. V usage is TRBV5-8 and J usage is TRBJ2-7, with D possibly matching TRBD2 (5 bases). Deletions cut 4 bases from V and 4 bases from J, with 15 bases between. This CDR3 region has 14 residues. The germline V gene encodes CDR1 SGHTS and CDR2 YDEGEE. Filled out from reference TRBV5-8 and TRBJ2-7, the complete variable domain reads EAGVTQSPTHLIKTRGQQATLRCSPISGHTSVYWYQQALGLGLQFLLWYDEGEERNRGNFPPRFSGRQFPNYSSELNVNALELEDSALYLCASSKLGLKYEQYFGPGTRLTVT.

This clone was found once. This sequence joins TRBV9 and TRBJ2-7; 9 bases align to TRBD1. The CDR3 extends over 16 amino acids. Per the germline V gene, CDR1 is SGDLS and CDR2 is YYNGEE. The V gene end was trimmed by 0 bases and the J gene end by 5 bases; junction bases not matched to a gene: 9. The CDR3 protein is CASSVGQQGAEDEQYF. CDR3 DNA sequence: TGTGCCAGCAGCGTAGGACAACAGGGGGCTGAGGACGAGCAGTACTTC. Complete variable domain (other parts from reference TRBV9 and TRBJ2-7): DSGVTQTPKHLITATGQRVTLRCSPRSGDLSVYWYQQSLDQGLQFLIQYYNGEERAKGNILERFSAQQFPDLHSELNLSSLELGDSALYFCASSVGQQGAEDEQYFGPGTRLTVT.

V usage is TRBV6-5 and J usage is TRBJ2-5; tentative D call: TRBD1 (6 bases). V shed 5 bases and J shed 1 base, with 11 bases lying between them. The CDR3 spans 14 residues. The germline V gene encodes CDR1 MNHEY and CDR2 SVGAGI. The CDR3 sequence: CASSIGTPQETQYF. The CDR3 DNA reads TGTGCCAGCAGTATCGGGACACCCCAAGAGACCCAGTACTTC.

This rearrangement joins TRBV5-1 to TRBJ2-3; TRBD2 agrees at 9 bases. Germline V gives CDR1 SGHRS, CDR2 YFSETQ. The J segment lost 7 bases and the V segment lost 2 bases, leaving 8 bases of the junction unmatched. This CDR3 has 15 residues. CDR3 sequence (DNA): TGCGCCAGCAGCTTTCAAGCGGGGGGCGTTAATACGCAGTATTTT. As protein: CASSFQAGGVNTQYF.

The chain joins TRBV6-1 to TRBJ1-1; D ambiguous. The CDR3 runs 13 residues. Germline values: CDR1 MNHNS, CDR2 SASEGT. V was cut by 6 bases and J by 0 bases, with 8 bases left in between. CDR3 amino acids: CASSKTVNTEAFF. The DNA for the CDR3 is TGTGCCAGCAGCAAGACTGTGAACACTGAAGCTTTCTTT.

The V call is TRBV28, the J call TRBJ2-2; 9 bases fit TRBD1. The germline V gene has CDR1 MDHEN and CDR2 SYDVKM. The CDR3 loop spans 17 amino acids. After removal of 4 bases from V and 4 bases from J, the junction contained 10 bases not matched to a gene. The CDR3 spells CASSSVRTGDITGELFF. For the CDR3, the DNA is TGTGCCAGCAGTTCGGTGCGGACAGGGGACATCACCGGGGAGCTGTTTTTT.

A single count supports this clone. This chain connects TRBV18 to TRBJ2-6, with a possible D match to TRBD1 (5 bases). The CDR3 has 18 amino acids. The V gene's germline CDR1 is KGHSH and CDR2 LQKENI. V was clipped by 2 bases and J by 4 bases, with 18 bases between them. The CDR3 DNA reads TGTGCCAGCTCACCAAAATCAGGGTTTAGTGACGGGGCCAACGTCCTGACTTTC. Translated: CASSPKSGFSDGANVLTF.

This chain links TRBV6-5 with TRBJ2-5; D may be TRBD2 (5 bases). Germline loops: CDR1 MNHEY, CDR2 SVGAGI. This CDR3 has 15 amino acids. V was shortened by 0 bases and J by 4 bases, with 12 bases between the two germline ends. The DNA of the CDR3 is TGTGCCAGCAGTTACTCGAACGGGAAGGTAGAGACCCAGTACTTC. This gives the protein CASSYSNGKVETQYF.

V usage is TRBV28 and J usage is TRBJ1-1; tentatively, D is TRBD1 (5 bases). V was clipped by 2 bases and J by 3 bases, with 10 bases between them. Germline V gives CDR1 MDHEN, CDR2 SYDVKM. This CDR3 is built from 14 residues. CDR3: CASSLTGGDTEAFF. The CDR3 coding sequence is TGTGCCAGCAGTTTAACTGGGGGGGACACTGAAGCTTTCTTT.

The V and J genes are TRBV7-2 and TRBJ2-3, with D tentatively TRBD1 (5 bases). Trimming cost V 6 bases and J 0 bases, with 10 bases left between them. The CDR3 is 14 residues long. Germline loops: CDR1 SGHTA, CDR2 FQGNSA. CDR3 in DNA: TGTGCCAGCAGGCTCCAGGGTAGCACAGATACGCAGTATTTT. It encodes CASRLQGSTDTQYF.

The V call is TRBV7-8, the J call TRBJ1-5; no clear D. The CDR3 spans 13 residues. Trimming took off 4 bases at V and 6 bases at J, with 10 bases between the two ends. In germline, CDR1 is SGHVS, CDR2 FQNEAQ. The CDR3 sequence: CASSSTETQPQHF. The CDR3 DNA sequence: TGTGCCAGCAGCTCCACAGAAACTCAGCCCCAGCATTTT.

The rearrangement uses TRBV14 and TRBJ2-1, with 9 nucleotides matching TRBD1. The length of the CDR3 is 16 residues. The germline CDR1 and CDR2 sequences are SGHDN and FVKESK. The V and J ends lost 0 bases and 9 bases, in that order; junction bases with no gene match: 9. CDR3 amino acids: CASSQEQGAGMLEQFF. CDR3 DNA sequence: TGTGCCAGCAGCCAAGAACAGGGGGCGGGAATGCTTGAGCAGTTCTTC.

The chain recombines TRBV7-2 with TRBJ2-7, with 7 nucleotides matching TRBD2. Germline trimming cut 1 base from V and 3 bases from J; bases unmatched to any gene: 9. The germline CDR1 and CDR2 sequences are SGHTA and FQGNSA. The CDR3 extends over 16 amino acids. The DNA of the CDR3 is TGTGCCAGCAGCTTAGAGGCGGGAGAGACCGGCTACGAGCAGTACTTC. Translating it yields CASSLEAGETGYEQYF.

This clone occurred a few times. The V and J genes are TRBV6-1 and TRBJ1-1, with unresolved D. This CDR3 spans 14 amino acids. CDR1 is MNHNS and CDR2 is SASEGT in the germline V gene. Trimming cost V 2 bases and J 0 bases, with 7 bases left between them. In DNA, the CDR3 is TGTGCCAGCAGTGAACTACTCATGAACACTGAAGCTTTCTTT. This sequence encodes CASSELLMNTEAFF.